This T cell receptor beta chain emerged from a study of blood T cells in healthy people across ages. Study-wide findings and caveats: Calculation of diversity from one million T cells yielded estimates considered to be underestimates.

Alongside a J-beta primer mix, a sample-barcoded 5' primer served in a second PCR lasting roughly 6 to 11 cycles. Each of the cDNA molecules was tagged by a template-switch adaptor with 12 random nucleotides. TCRdb re-called the 5' RACE reads with MiXCR, one entry per CDR3 protein. The data show roughly 550,000 distinct CDR3 sequences, with approximately 25% seen just once and just over 8.5% held by the top ten. The CDR3 has 11 residues. CDR1 and CDR2 (germline): SGDLS, YYNGEE. A note on this clonotype: Its target is not known. Since the CDR3 does not end with the conserved phenylalanine or tryptophan, this likely comes from a read error.

In addition, the sample was reused for a study of T cells of mothers and their children.

Sequenced material: blood. The rearrangement uses TRBV9 and TRBJ2-5; D gene unclear. The assigned J gene may be wrong: the sequence end matches TRBJ2-1 better. The sequence was collected from a boy younger than 18 in good health. The CDR3 loop is CASSVGGEQFL. CDR3 nucleotide sequence: TGTGCCAGCAGCGTAGGGGGAGAGCAGTTCCTC.